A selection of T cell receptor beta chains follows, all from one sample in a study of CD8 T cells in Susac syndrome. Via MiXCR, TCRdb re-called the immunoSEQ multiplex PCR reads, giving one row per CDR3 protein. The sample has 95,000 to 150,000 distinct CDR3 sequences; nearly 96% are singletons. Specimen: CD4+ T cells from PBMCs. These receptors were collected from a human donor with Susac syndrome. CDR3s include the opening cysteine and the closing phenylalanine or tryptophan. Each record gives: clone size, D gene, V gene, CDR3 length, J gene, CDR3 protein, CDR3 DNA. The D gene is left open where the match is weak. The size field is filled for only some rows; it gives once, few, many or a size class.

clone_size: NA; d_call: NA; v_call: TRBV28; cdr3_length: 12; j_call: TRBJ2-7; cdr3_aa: CASNTYSYEQYF; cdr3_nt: TGTGCCAGCAATACCTACTCCTACGAGCAGTACTTC
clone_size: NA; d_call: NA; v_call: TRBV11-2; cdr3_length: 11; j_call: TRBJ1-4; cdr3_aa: CASSPSGKLFF; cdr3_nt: TGTGCCAGCAGCCCCTCCGGAAAACTGTTTTTT
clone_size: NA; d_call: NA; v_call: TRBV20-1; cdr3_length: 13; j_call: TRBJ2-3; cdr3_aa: CSAQFLSTDTQYF; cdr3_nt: TGCAGTGCTCAGTTCCTTAGCACAGATACGCAGTATTTT
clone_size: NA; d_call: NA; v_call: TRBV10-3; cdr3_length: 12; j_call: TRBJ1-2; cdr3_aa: CAISAQVYGYTF; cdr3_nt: TGTGCCATCAGTGCCCAGGTCTACGGCTACACCTTC
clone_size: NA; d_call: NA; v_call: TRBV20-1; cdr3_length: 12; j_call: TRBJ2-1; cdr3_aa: CSASTVSSEQFF; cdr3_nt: TGCAGTGCCTCTACGGTATCTAGTGAGCAGTTCTTC
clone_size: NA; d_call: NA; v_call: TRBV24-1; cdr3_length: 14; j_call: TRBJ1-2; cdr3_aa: CATSRGRMDYGYTF; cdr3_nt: TGTGCCACCAGTAGGGGACGGATGGACTATGGCTACACCTTC
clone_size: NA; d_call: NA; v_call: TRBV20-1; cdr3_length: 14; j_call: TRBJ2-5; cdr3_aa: CSAKGSRSQETQYF; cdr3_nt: TGCAGTGCTAAAGGGTCACGGTCCCAAGAGACCCAGTACTTC
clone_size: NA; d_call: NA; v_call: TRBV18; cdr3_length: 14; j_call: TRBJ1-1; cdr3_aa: CASSNLLTGTEAFF; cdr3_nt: TGTGCCAGCTCGAATCTACTGACTGGAACTGAAGCTTTCTTT
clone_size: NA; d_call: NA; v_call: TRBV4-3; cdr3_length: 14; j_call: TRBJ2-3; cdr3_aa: CASTPGGTTDTQYF; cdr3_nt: TGCGCCAGCACCCCTGGGGGAACCACAGATACGCAGTATTTT
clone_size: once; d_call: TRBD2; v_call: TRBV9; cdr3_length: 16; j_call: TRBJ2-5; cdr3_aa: CASSVGTSGVQETQYF; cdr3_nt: TGTGCCAGCAGCGTGGGGACTAGCGGGGTTCAAGAGACCCAGTACTTC
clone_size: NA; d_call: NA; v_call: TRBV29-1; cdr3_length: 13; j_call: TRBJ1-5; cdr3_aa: CSVLGVLGQPQHF; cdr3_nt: TGCAGCGTTCTCGGGGTGTTGGGTCAGCCCCAGCATTTT
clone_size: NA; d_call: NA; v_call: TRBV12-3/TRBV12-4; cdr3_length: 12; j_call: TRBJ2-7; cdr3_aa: CASSLGGNREYF; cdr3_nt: TGTGCCAGCAGCCTAGGGGGGAACAGGGAATACTTC
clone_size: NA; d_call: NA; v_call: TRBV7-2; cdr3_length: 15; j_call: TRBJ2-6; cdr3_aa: CASSPDVSGANVLTF; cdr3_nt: TGTGCCAGCAGCCCAGATGTTTCTGGGGCCAACGTCCTGACTTTC
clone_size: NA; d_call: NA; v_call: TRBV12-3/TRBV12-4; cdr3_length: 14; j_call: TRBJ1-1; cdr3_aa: CASSERGGNTEAFF; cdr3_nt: TGTGCCAGCAGTGAACGGGGAGGGAACACTGAAGCTTTCTTT
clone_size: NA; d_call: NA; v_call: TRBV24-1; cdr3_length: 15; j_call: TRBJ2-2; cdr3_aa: CATSDPTVPTGELFF; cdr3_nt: TGTGCCACCAGTGACCCTACAGTCCCCACCGGGGAGCTGTTTTTT
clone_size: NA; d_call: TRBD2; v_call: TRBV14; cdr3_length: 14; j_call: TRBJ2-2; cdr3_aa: CASSLIAGPGELFF; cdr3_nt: TGTGCCAGCAGCCTCATAGCGGGACCCGGGGAGCTGTTTTTT
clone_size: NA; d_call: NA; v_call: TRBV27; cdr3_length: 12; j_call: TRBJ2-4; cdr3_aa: CAVGTPKNIQYF; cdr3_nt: TGTGCCGTTGGGACACCCAAAAACATTCAGTACTTC
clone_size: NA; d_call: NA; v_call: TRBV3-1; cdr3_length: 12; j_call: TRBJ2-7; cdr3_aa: CASSHLSYEQYF; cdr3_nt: TGTGCCAGCAGCCATCTATCCTACGAGCAGTACTTC
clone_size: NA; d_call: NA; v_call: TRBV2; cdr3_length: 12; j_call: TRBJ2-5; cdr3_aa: CASGRQEETQYF; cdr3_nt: TGTGCCAGCGGCCGTCAAGAAGAGACCCAGTACTTC
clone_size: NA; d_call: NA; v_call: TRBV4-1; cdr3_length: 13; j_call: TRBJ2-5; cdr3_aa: CASSQGLMETQYF; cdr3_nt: TGCGCCAGCAGCCAAGGGCTAATGGAGACCCAGTACTTC
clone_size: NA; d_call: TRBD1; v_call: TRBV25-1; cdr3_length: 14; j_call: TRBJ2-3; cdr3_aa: CASSGDSFTDTQYF; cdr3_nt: TGTGCCAGCAGTGGGGACAGTTTCACAGATACGCAGTATTTT
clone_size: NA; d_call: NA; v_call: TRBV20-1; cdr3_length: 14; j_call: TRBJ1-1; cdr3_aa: CSARIRAPNTEAFF; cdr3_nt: TGCAGTGCTAGAATTCGCGCCCCGAACACTGAAGCTTTCTTT
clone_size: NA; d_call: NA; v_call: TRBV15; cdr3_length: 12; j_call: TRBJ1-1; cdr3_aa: CATGTVNTEAFF; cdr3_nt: TGTGCCACCGGAACGGTGAACACTGAAGCTTTCTTT
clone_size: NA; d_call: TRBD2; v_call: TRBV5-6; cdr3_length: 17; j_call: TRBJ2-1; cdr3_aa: CASSAGLAGTPYNEQFF; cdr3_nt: TGTGCCAGCAGCGCGGGACTAGCGGGTACCCCCTACAATGAGCAGTTCTTC
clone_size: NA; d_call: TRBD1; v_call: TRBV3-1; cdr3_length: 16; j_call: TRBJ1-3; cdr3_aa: CASSQELGQTGNTIYF; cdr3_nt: TGTGCCAGCAGCCAAGAGCTGGGACAGACTGGAAACACCATATATTTT
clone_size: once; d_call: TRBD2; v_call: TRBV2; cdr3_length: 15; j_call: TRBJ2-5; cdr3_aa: CASRVPSGKGETQYF; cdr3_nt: TGTGCCAGCAGGGTTCCTAGCGGGAAGGGGGAGACCCAGTACTTC
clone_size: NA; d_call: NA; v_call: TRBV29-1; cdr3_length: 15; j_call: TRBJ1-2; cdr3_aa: CSVEDRGGGRYGYTF; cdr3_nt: TGCAGCGTTGAAGATCGGGGAGGGGGTCGCTATGGCTACACCTTC
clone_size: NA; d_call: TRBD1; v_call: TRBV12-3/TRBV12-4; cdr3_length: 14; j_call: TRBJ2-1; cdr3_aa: CASSRDSYYNEQFF; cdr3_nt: TGTGCCAGCAGTCGGGACAGCTACTACAATGAGCAGTTCTTC
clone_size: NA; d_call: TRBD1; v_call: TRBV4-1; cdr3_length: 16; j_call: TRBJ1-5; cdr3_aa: CASSQEGTGISQPQHF; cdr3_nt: TGCGCCAGCAGCCAAGAAGGGACAGGGATTAGTCAGCCCCAGCATTTT
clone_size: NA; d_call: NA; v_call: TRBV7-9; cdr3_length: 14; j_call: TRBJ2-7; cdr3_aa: CASSLDLVSYEQYF; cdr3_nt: TGTGCCAGCAGCTTAGATCTGGTTTCCTACGAGCAGTACTTC